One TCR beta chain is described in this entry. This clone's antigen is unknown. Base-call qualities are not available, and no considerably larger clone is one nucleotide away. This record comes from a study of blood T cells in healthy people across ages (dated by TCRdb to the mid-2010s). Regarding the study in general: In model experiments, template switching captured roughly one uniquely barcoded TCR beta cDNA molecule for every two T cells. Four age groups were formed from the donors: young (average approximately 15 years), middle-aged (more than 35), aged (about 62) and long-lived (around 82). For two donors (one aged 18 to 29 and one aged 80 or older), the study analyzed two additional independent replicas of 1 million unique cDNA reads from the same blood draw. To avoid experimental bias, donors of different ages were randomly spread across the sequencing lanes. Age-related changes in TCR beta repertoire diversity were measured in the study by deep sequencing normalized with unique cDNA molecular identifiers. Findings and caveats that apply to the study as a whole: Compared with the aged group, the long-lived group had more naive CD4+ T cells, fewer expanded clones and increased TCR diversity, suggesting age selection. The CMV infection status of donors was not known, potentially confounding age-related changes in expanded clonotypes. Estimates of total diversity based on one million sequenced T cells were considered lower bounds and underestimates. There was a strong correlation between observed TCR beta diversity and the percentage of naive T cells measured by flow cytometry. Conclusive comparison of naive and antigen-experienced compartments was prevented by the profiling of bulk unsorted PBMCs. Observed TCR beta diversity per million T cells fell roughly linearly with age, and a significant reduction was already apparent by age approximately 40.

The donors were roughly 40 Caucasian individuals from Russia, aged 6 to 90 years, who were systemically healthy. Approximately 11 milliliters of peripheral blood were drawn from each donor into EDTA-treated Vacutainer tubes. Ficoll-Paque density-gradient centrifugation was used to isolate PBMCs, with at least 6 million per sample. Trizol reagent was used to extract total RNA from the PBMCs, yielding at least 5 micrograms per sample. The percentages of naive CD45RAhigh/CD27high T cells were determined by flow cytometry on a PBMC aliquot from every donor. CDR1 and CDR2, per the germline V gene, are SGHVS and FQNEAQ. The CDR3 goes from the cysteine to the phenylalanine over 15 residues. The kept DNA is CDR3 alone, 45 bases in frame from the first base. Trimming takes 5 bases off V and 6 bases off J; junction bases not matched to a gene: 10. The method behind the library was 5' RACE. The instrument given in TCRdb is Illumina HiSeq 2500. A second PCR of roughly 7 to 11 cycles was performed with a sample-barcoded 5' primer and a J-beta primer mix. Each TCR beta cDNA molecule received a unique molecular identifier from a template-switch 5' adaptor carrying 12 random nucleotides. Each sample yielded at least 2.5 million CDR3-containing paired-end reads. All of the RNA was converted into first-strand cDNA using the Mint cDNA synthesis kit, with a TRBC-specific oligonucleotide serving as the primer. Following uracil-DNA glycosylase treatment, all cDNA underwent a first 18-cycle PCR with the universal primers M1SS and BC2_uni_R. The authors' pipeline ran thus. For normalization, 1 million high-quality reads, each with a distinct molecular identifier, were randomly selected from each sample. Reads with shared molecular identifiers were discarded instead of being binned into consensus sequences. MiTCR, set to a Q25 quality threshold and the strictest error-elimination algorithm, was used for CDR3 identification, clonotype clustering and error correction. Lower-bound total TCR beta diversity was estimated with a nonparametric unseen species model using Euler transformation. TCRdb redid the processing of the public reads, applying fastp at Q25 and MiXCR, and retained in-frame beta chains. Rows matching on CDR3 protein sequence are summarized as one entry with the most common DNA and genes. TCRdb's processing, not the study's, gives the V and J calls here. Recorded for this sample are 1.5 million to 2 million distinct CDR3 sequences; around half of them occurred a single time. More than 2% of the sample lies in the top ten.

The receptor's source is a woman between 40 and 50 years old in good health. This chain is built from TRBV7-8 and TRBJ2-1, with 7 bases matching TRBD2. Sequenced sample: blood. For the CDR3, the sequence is CASSAAGVARNEQFF. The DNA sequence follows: TGTGCCAGCAGCGCCGCGGGGGTAGCCCGCAATGAGCAGTTCTTC.